The present T cell receptor (beta chain) was sequenced within a study of blood T cell repertoires in COVID-19. Overall study: Researchers got acute and convalescent COVID-19 samples from the United States, Italy and Spain. PBMCs, B-cell-depleted T cells, or T cells provided the cDNA or gDNA that made up the material.

Produced via immunoSEQ multiplex PCR; TCRdb's table is partial and in-frame only. Of 400,000 to 450,000 clones in the sample, 70% to 90% were seen once. This clone has a single count. The trim removed 3 bases at V and 2 bases at J, leaving 4 bases unmatched. Germline CDR1 and CDR2: SGHTS and YDEGEE. CDR3 size: 16 residues. This TCR came from a man between 18 and 35 years old with COVID-19, enrolled during active disease. The chain is built from TRBV5-8 and TRBJ2-3; 12 bases agree with TRBD2. The material sequenced was peripheral blood. The CDR3, as DNA: TGTGCCAGCAGCTCGGGACTAGCGGGCACCACAGATACGCAGTATTTT. This translates into CASSSGLAGTTDTQYF.